This record looks at one TCR beta chain sequence and its context. Time point denoted: newly diagnosed GD, antithyroid drugs for less than 3 months. PBMCs were the source of the RNA used for TCR sequencing. This specimen belongs to a study of regulatory T cells in long-lasting Graves disease. V gave up 6 bases and J gave up 2 bases, with 15 bases separating them. The CDR3 spans 15 residues. Germline V CDR1 and CDR2: LNHDA, SQIVND (reference sequence). With iRepertoire HTBI primers and Arm-PCR of CDR3 regions, TCR beta libraries were built. TCRdb itself ran the multiplex PCR reads through MiXCR, one entry per CDR3 protein. The sample lists 450,000 to 650,000 distinct CDR3 sequences; roughly a sixth were seen once. A further study also used this sample, focusing on T cells in Graves' hyperthyroidism and ophthalmopathy.

The rearrangement uses TRBV19 and TRBJ2-3; D is perhaps TRBD1 (7 bases). The material was peripheral blood mononuclear cells (PBMCs), obtained at new diagnosis, from a patient treated with antithyroid drugs. The sequence was collected from a woman aged 40 to 65 with Graves disease. The CDR3 is CASSVAGGPTDTQYF. The CDR3, as DNA: TGTGCCAGTAGCGTAGCAGGGGGGCCCACAGATACGCAGTATTTT.